This paragraph covers one T cell receptor (beta chain) sequence. This sample was taken from a study of blood T cell repertoires in COVID-19. Study-level background: Sites across the United States, Italy and Spain contributed samples from acute and convalescent COVID-19. Sources were T cells, B-cell-depleted T cells, or PBMCs; the material itself was cDNA or gDNA.

Looked up from germline, CDR1 is DFQATT and CDR2 is SNEGSKA (reference sequence). This CDR3 is built from 13 residues. V lost 3 bases and J 4 bases, leaving 12 bases between the germline ends. Authors' methods: From reference gene primer amplification, estimates of nucleated cell counts were derived. Only in-frame clones appear in the TCRdb table, and some are missing; sequencing was by immunoSEQ multiplex PCR. The V and J calls and clone size were taken over from that table, and D and trimming were inferred from the DNA. The data contain hundreds of thousands of clones, 80% to 90% of them seen just once; the ten biggest clones take up 4.7%.

The clonotype originates from an older woman with acute or convalescent COVID-19. The V gene is TRBV20-1, the J gene TRBJ1-1; D might be TRBD1 (5 bases). Source material: peripheral blood. CDR3 loop: CSASPRAGTEAFF. DNA for the CDR3: TGCAGTGCTAGTCCCAGGGCCGGCACTGAAGCTTTCTTT.